The 18 T cell receptor beta chains below come from one sample, sequenced in a study of cytomegalovirus exposure and HLA in healthy donors. The PCR used 60 Vbeta and 13 Jbeta primers. Clones were read by immunoSEQ multiplex PCR, and TCRdb kept only the in-frame ones, dropping some. The repertoire holds about 160,000 clones, with approximately 70% as singletons. Sequencing used PBMCs. The source is a man in his forties in good health and CMV-seropositive.

The rearrangement links TRBV6-5 to TRBJ1-2, with 8 bases lining up with TRBD1. The CDR3 covers 14 residues. V shed 5 bases, J shed 6 bases, and the junction held 8 bases outside the gene matches. Germline V gene data show CDR1 as MNHEY and CDR2 as SVGAGI. The CDR3 reads CASSTTGEVNGYTF. The CDR3 DNA reads TGTGCCAGCAGTACGACAGGGGAGGTAAATGGCTACACCTTC.

The chain recombines TRBV18 with TRBJ2-5; a weak D match, TRBD2 (5 bases). The V and J ends lost 3 bases and 5 bases respectively, with 16 bases between them. Germline V gene data show CDR1 as KGHSH and CDR2 as LQKENI. CDR3 length equals 15 residues. The CDR3 reads CASSPPGVSRETQYF. DNA of the CDR3: TGTGCCAGCTCACCCCCCGGGGTTTCAAGGGAGACCCAGTACTTC.

The J gene is TRBJ2-5, the V gene TRBV5-4; possible D gene TRBD2, 7 bases. This CDR3 has 14 amino acids. The germline V gene encodes CDR1 SGHNT and CDR2 YYREEE (reference sequence). V lost 0 bases, J lost 5 bases, and 11 bases lay in between. Written as DNA, the CDR3 is TGTGCCAGCAGCTTGGACGGGGGGCAGGAGACCCAGTACTTC. This encodes CASSLDGGQETQYF.

The V and J genes are TRBV6-5 and TRBJ2-5, with 11 positions matching TRBD2. The CDR3 extends over 16 amino acids. Germline assignment: CDR1 MNHEY and CDR2 SVGAGI. V was pared by 0 bases and J by 1 base, with 1 base of the junction left unmatched. In nucleotides, the CDR3 is TGTGCCAGCAGTTACTCCGGGACTAGCGGCCAAGAGACCCAGTACTTC. This translates into CASSYSGTSGQETQYF.

The chain is built from TRBV7-2 and TRBJ2-5, with 9 bases aligning to TRBD2. The germline V gene has CDR1 SGHTA and CDR2 FQGNSA. V dropped 5 bases and J dropped 5; count of bases not matched to a gene: 6. This CDR3 has 14 residues. The CDR3 here is CASSPLSGGETQYF. CDR3 sequence (DNA): TGTGCCAGCAGCCCCTTGAGCGGGGGGGAGACCCAGTACTTC.

Concerning this clone itself: At one end the junction does not follow the germline gene, possibly because of a read error. This chain links TRBV5-1 with TRBJ2-1; 10 positions match TRBD2. This CDR3 has 18 amino acids. From germline, CDR1 is SGHRS and CDR2 YFSETQ. The DNA of the CDR3 is TGCGCCAGCAGCCCCCGGGGGAGCGGGGGGGCCTCCCACAATGAGCAGTTCTTC. It is translated as CASSPRGSGGASHNEQFF.

The V call is TRBV5-5, the J call TRBJ2-5; D is possibly TRBD1 (5 bases). The V gene's germline CDR1 is SGHKS and CDR2 YYEKEE (reference sequence). V was pared by 4 bases and J by 5 bases, with 12 bases between. The CDR3 totals 13 residues. CDR3 in amino acids: CASSRGRRETQYF. CDR3 bases: TGTGCCAGCAGCAGGGGCCGACGGGAGACCCAGTACTTC.

The CDR3 region has the DNA TGTGCCAGCAGCACAGGACAGTACTATGGCTACACCTTC. Protein product: CASSTGQYYGYTF. This sequence joins TRBV7-9 and TRBJ1-2; the D gene is possibly TRBD1 (6 bases). Looked up from germline, CDR1 is SEHNR and CDR2 is FQNEAQ (reference sequence). V was clipped by 5 bases and J by 3 bases, with 10 bases between them. This CDR3 region has 13 residues.

This chain joins TRBV29-1 and TRBJ1-1; 8 bases line up with TRBD1. Germline V gene sequence: CDR1 SQVTM, CDR2 ANQGSEA. The J segment lost 4 bases and the V segment lost 7 bases, leaving 8 bases of the junction unmatched. The CDR3 covers 13 residues. CDR3 region: CSAATGVGTEAFF. The CDR3 coding sequence is TGCAGCGCCGCGACAGGGGTAGGCACTGAAGCTTTCTTT.

V usage is TRBV7-9 and J usage is TRBJ2-3, with 7 nucleotides matching TRBD2. CDR1 and CDR2 (germline): SEHNR, FQNEAQ (reference sequence). Trimming at V came to 11 bases and at J to 0 bases, leaving 11 bases not matched to a gene. The CDR3 extends over 15 amino acids. CDR3 DNA: TGTGCCGGCCTCGGCGGGGGATCTAGCACAGATACGCAGTATTTT. Its translation: CAGLGGGSSTDTQYF.

This clone was seen a single time. A read error may produce the germline difference seen at one junction end. The CDR3 region is CASSPKQGNQETQYF. The CDR3 nucleotides are TGTGCCAGCTCACCAAAACAGGGGAACCAGGAGACCCAGTACTTC. This chain uses TRBV18 with TRBJ2-5; TRBD1 agrees at 7 bases. CDR1 is KGHSH and CDR2 is LQKENI in the germline V gene. The CDR3 length is 15 residues.

The rearrangement links TRBV28 to TRBJ2-5, with 8 bases aligning to TRBD2. There are 13 residues in the CDR3. Germline assignment: CDR1 MDHEN and CDR2 SYDVKM. Unmatched junction bases numbered 3, after V lost 4 bases and J lost 5 bases. The CDR3 DNA is TGTGCCAGCAGTTGGGGACTAGAGGAGACCCAGTACTTC. This gives the protein CASSWGLEETQYF.

This chain links TRBV19 with TRBJ1-5; 9 bases map to TRBD1. Germline trimming cut 5 bases from V and 2 bases from J; bases unmatched to any gene: 7. Germline-derived CDR1 and CDR2 are LNHDA and SQIVND (reference sequence). The CDR3 is 16 amino acids. CDR3 amino acids: CASSGPGQGGNQPQHF. CDR3 DNA sequence: TGTGCCAGTAGTGGTCCGGGACAGGGTGGCAATCAGCCCCAGCATTTT.

The chain employs TRBV7-8 and TRBJ1-3, with 7 positions matching TRBD1. The CDR3 has 14 residues. V lost 5 bases and J lost 2; bases outside the gene matches: 3. Germline lookup yields CDR1 SGHVS and CDR2 FQNEAQ. The CDR3 DNA is TGTGCCAGCAGCGTTGACAGGGCTGGAAACACCATATATTTT. It translates to CASSVDRAGNTIYF.

This clone was counted only a few times. The chain recombines TRBV19 with TRBJ1-4, with 10 bases aligning to TRBD1. This CDR3 region has 17 residues. With V trimmed by 4 bases and J by 7 bases, 12 bases remained unmatched. Per the germline V gene, CDR1 is LNHDA and CDR2 is SQIVND (reference sequence). The CDR3 region has the DNA TGTGCCAGTAGTAGGGTGACAGGGGGCCGTAATGTTGAAAAACTGTTTTTT. Protein: CASSRVTGGRNVEKLFF.

The chain combines TRBV7-9 with TRBJ2-5, with D perhaps matching TRBD2 (5 bases). Trimming removed 7 bases from V and 3 bases from J, with 9 bases in between. The germline V gene has CDR1 SEHNR and CDR2 FQNEAQ (reference sequence). The CDR3 spans 12 residues. Here the CDR3 reads CASIGMEETQYF. The DNA of the CDR3 is TGTGCCAGCATCGGGATGGAAGAGACCCAGTACTTC.

The CDR3 protein is CASSRDRGTAEAFF. In DNA, the CDR3 is TGTGCCAGCAGCCGTGACAGGGGTACTGCTGAAGCTTTCTTT. The chain employs TRBV5-4 and TRBJ1-1; 8 bases are a match to TRBD1. This CDR3 spans 14 amino acids. Germline CDR1 SGHNT, CDR2 YYREEE (reference sequence). Unmatched junction bases numbered 8, after V lost 4 bases and J lost 6 bases.

This clone has a handful of counts. The rearrangement links TRBV6-4 to TRBJ2-5, with TRBD2 matching over 10 bases. Trimming cost V 4 bases and J 1 base; bases outside gene matches: 3. The CDR3 is 15 residues long. CDR1 and CDR2 from the germline V gene are MRHNA and SNTAGT. The CDR3 is CASSVLAGAQETQYF. The CDR3 bases are TGTGCCAGCAGTGTTCTAGCGGGGGCCCAAGAGACCCAGTACTTC.